This entry lists 25 T cell receptor beta chains sequenced from one sample in a study of response to subunit inactivated influenza vaccine. TCRdb called the RT-PCR reads again in MiXCR, with one record for every CDR3 protein. The table lists 430,000 or so distinct CDR3 sequences, around 9.9% of them singletons. This sample comprised PBMCs from blood, obtained more than 35 days after vaccination. These receptors all come from a man between 45 and 60 years old who received an inactivated influenza vaccine.

This clonotype was detected many times. The chain carries TRBV4-2 and TRBJ2-3; a possible D gene is TRBD2 (5 bases). The CDR3 totals 14 residues. Germline lookup yields CDR1 LGHNA and CDR2 YNFKEQ. The V gene lost 1 base and the J gene lost 9 bases, with 14 bases spanning the gap. This CDR3 is CASSQVFIGSTQYF. The CDR3 DNA reads as TGTGCCAGCAGCCAAGTCTTTATTGGGAGCACGCAGTATTTT.

This clonotype has at least ten counts. The chain couples TRBV24-1 to TRBJ2-5; the match to TRBD1 covers 9 bases. With V trimmed by 5 bases and J by 7 bases, 7 bases remained unmatched. CDR1 and CDR2 from the germline V gene are KGHDR and SFDVKD. The length of the CDR3 is 14 residues. The CDR3 loop reads CATSAGQGTATQYF. The CDR3 DNA follows: TGTGCCACCAGTGCGGGACAGGGAACTGCGACCCAGTACTTC.

The rearrangement uses TRBV2 and TRBJ1-2; D is unresolved. V dropped 2 bases and J dropped 11 bases, with 18 bases sitting between them. The CDR3 runs 14 residues. CDR1 is SNHLY and CDR2 is FYNNEI in the germline V gene. CDR3 DNA sequence: TGTGCCAGCAGTGAATGGAGGGCCGAAAATCGTTACACCTTC. Translated: CASSEWRAENRYTF.

This clonotype was recorded a few times. V gene TRBV6-2 or TRBV6-3 combines with J gene TRBJ1-5; D is unresolved. The germline gives CDR1 MNHEY, CDR2 SVGEGT. The CDR3 loop spans 15 amino acids. V was trimmed by 0 bases and J by 10 bases, leaving 16 bases between them. The CDR3 nucleotides read TGTGCCAGCAGTTACTCCCCCCGCGGTATGAAACCCCAGCATTTT. Amino acids: CASSYSPRGMKPQHF.

There are many counts of this clonotype. The rearrangement joins TRBV5-1 to TRBJ2-4; the D is unclear. The CDR3 spans 15 residues. V was cut by 0 bases and J by 2 bases, with 9 bases left in between. Per germline, CDR1 SGHRS and CDR2 YFSETQ. CDR3 region: CASSLGRVPKNIQYF. CDR3 sequence (DNA): TGCGCCAGCAGCTTGGGCCGGGTTCCCAAAAACATTCAGTACTTC.

Only a few counts were recorded for this clonotype. The chain links TRBV7-2 to TRBJ2-1; the D gene is possibly TRBD2 (6 bases). This CDR3 has 15 amino acids. The V gene lost 4 bases and the J gene lost 0 bases, with 10 bases spanning the gap. In germline, CDR1 is SGHTA, CDR2 FQGNSA. Here the CDR3 reads CASSSSAYSYNEQFF. CDR3 DNA sequence: TGTGCCAGCAGCTCTAGCGCGTACTCCTACAATGAGCAGTTCTTC.

The chain links TRBV10-3 to TRBJ1-2, with TRBD1 as a possible D gene (6 bases). CDR1 ENHRY and CDR2 SYGVKD come from the germline V gene. The CDR3 is 13 amino acids. V was pared by 6 bases and J by 6 bases, with 14 bases between. The CDR3 bases are TGTGCCATCAGGTTACCAGGGGAGGATGGCTACACCTTC. This encodes CAIRLPGEDGYTF.

For this clonotype: A much more abundant neighbour one base away suggests this may be a read error. This chain connects TRBV5-1 to TRBJ2-7, with TRBD1 identical over 8 bases. Germline loops: CDR1 SGHRS, CDR2 YFSETQ. V shed 3 bases, J shed 3 bases, and the junction held 5 bases outside the gene matches. The CDR3 runs 14 residues. Here the CDR3 reads CASSSADRVYEQYF. The CDR3 DNA sequence: TGCGCCAGCAGCTCAGCGGACAGGGTCTACGAGCAGTACTTC.

The rearrangement links TRBV9 to TRBJ1-2, with D unclear. Germline values: CDR1 SGDLS, CDR2 YYNGEE. V lost 0 bases and J 2 bases, leaving 5 bases between the germline ends. The CDR3 totals 13 residues. CDR3 DNA: TGTGCCAGCAGCGTAGCACAGAACTATGGCTACACCTTC. Protein sequence: CASSVAQNYGYTF.

The chain employs TRBV11-2 and TRBJ2-5; 8 bases match TRBD2. The junction had 13 bases not matched to a gene; V was cut back by 3 bases and J by 1 base. CDR3 length: 18 residues. CDR1 is SGHAT and CDR2 is FQNNGV in the germline V gene. CDR3 protein: CASSLSLAGGYSQETQYF. In DNA form, the CDR3 reads TGTGCCAGCAGCTTGAGTCTGGCGGGGGGATACTCCCAAGAGACCCAGTACTTC.

The V gene is TRBV10-2, the J gene TRBJ2-1; the D is unclear. Germline lookup yields CDR1 WSHSY and CDR2 SAAADI. CDR3 length: 12 residues. V lost 8 bases and J lost 3, with 8 bases in between. The CDR3 region is CASGYGYNEQFF. The CDR3 bases are TGCGCCAGCGGGTATGGCTACAATGAGCAGTTCTTC.

This sequence joins TRBV6-5 and TRBJ2-7, with D unclear. The ends were cut back, 0 bases at V and 4 bases at J, with 7 bases in the middle. From germline, CDR1 is MNHEY and CDR2 SVGAGI. The CDR3 has 13 amino acids. The CDR3, as DNA: TGTGCCAGCAGTTACTCGAACGATTACGAGCAGTACTTC. It codes for CASSYSNDYEQYF.

The V and J genes are TRBV20-1 and TRBJ1-2, with unresolved D. V was trimmed by 6 bases and J by 4 bases, leaving 12 bases between them. This CDR3 spans 12 amino acids. Germline CDR1 DFQATT, CDR2 SNEGSKA (reference sequence). The CDR3 spells CSATDRAYGYTF. Written as DNA, the CDR3 is TGCAGTGCCACGGACCGGGCCTATGGCTACACCTTC.

V and J are TRBV7-3 and TRBJ2-2; the D gene is possibly TRBD2 (6 bases). The length of the CDR3 is 20 residues. The germline CDR1 and CDR2 sequences are SGHTA and FQGTGA. Trimming stripped 5 bases from V and 4 bases from J, with 29 bases between. CDR3 in amino acids: CASSPKGTLSLGGGTGELFF. In nucleotides, the CDR3 is TGTGCCAGCAGCCCTAAAGGGACCTTAAGTCTTGGGGGAGGCACCGGGGAGCTGTTTTTT.

This clonotype has just a few counts. V gene TRBV4-3 combines with J gene TRBJ2-1, with 11 positions matching TRBD1. Germline-derived CDR1 and CDR2 are LGHNA and YSLEER. The CDR3 runs 15 residues. V dropped 3 bases and J dropped 8; count of bases not matched to a gene: 6. In DNA form, the CDR3 reads TGCGCCAGCAGCCACTCCGGGACAGGGGGGGATGAGCAGTTCTTC. It yields the protein CASSHSGTGGDEQFF.

This clonotype was counted a few times. The CDR3 bases are TGTGCCAGCAGCCTGATTATGGGGAATACGCAGTATTTT. This sequence encodes CASSLIMGNTQYF. This rearrangement joins TRBV7-2 to TRBJ2-3; D uncertain. This CDR3 is built from 13 residues. The germline gives CDR1 SGHTA, CDR2 FQGNSA. The ends were cut back, 5 bases at V and 7 bases at J, with 13 bases in the middle.

This clonotype occurred a few times. V gene TRBV5-6 combines with J gene TRBJ1-1, with 9 bases that match TRBD1. V was pared by 2 bases and J by 7 bases, with 6 bases of the junction left unmatched. The CDR3 consists of 14 residues. CDR1 SGHDT and CDR2 YYEEEE come from the germline V gene. CDR3 protein: CASSLTGTGNEAFF. In DNA form, the CDR3 reads TGTGCCAGCAGCTTAACCGGGACAGGGAATGAAGCTTTCTTT. The variable domain in full, with the rest retrieved from reference TRBV5-6 and TRBJ1-1, is DAGVTQSPTHLIKTRGQQVTLRCSPKSGHDTVSWYQQALGQGPQFIFQYYEEEERQRGNFPDRFSGHQFPNYSSELNVNALLLGDSALYLCASSLTGTGNEAFFGQGTRLTVV.

The chain recombines TRBV20-1 with TRBJ2-7; 13 bases fit TRBD2. The V and J ends lost 6 bases and 0 bases, in that order; junction bases with no gene match: 5. This CDR3 comprises 15 residues. Per germline, CDR1 DFQATT and CDR2 SNEGSKA (reference sequence). Here the CDR3 reads CSAPTSGGYSYEQYF. In DNA form, the CDR3 reads TGCAGTGCCCCGACTAGCGGGGGGTACTCCTACGAGCAGTACTTC.

V gene TRBV6-2 or TRBV6-3 combines with J gene TRBJ2-7, with unresolved D. This CDR3 region has 16 residues. V lost 6 bases to trimming and J lost 9 bases, with 27 bases between them. CDR1 is MNHEY, CDR2 SVGEGT, per germline. The CDR3 protein is CASRQLSYRDLKRQYF. CDR3 DNA: TGTGCCAGCAGACAGCTATCCTATAGGGATCTTAAACGGCAGTACTTC.

This chain joins TRBV9 and TRBJ1-5; TRBD1 matches at 7 bases. CDR1 and CDR2 from the germline V gene are SGDLS and YYNGEE. This CDR3 spans 13 amino acids. V lost 6 bases, J lost 4 bases, and 4 bases stayed unmatched. CDR3 coding DNA: TGTGCCAGCAATCGGACAGGTAATCAGCCCCAGCATTTT. It codes for CASNRTGNQPQHF.

This clonotype was counted many times. This rearrangement joins TRBV6-2 or TRBV6-3 to TRBJ1-1; possibly TRBD1 for D (6 bases). This CDR3 comprises 13 residues. Deletions cut 5 bases from V and 6 bases from J, with 13 bases between. Germline V gives CDR1 MNHEY, CDR2 SVGEGT. The CDR3 sequence is CASSQSGGPEAFF. CDR3 nucleotides: TGTGCCAGCAGTCAATCGGGGGGGCCTGAAGCTTTCTTT.

This chain uses TRBV28 with TRBJ1-1; D remains ambiguous. The CDR3 has 16 residues. V was trimmed by 3 bases and J by 5 bases, leaving 19 bases between them. Germline V gene sequence: CDR1 MDHEN, CDR2 SYDVKM. CDR3 residues: CASSLSLGYDWTEAFF. CDR3 coding DNA: TGTGCCAGCAGTTTGAGCCTGGGATACGATTGGACTGAAGCTTTCTTT.

This clonotype turned up a few times. The chain links TRBV7-9 to TRBJ2-1, with D possibly matching TRBD2 (5 bases). This CDR3 region has 16 residues. V was cut by 3 bases and J by 7 bases, with 19 bases left in between. Per the germline V gene, CDR1 is SEHNR and CDR2 is FQNEAQ (reference sequence). The CDR3 protein is CASSLDGLPPRNEQFF. In DNA, the CDR3 is TGTGCCAGCAGCTTGGACGGACTCCCCCCAAGGAATGAGCAGTTCTTC.

Ten or more counts support this clonotype. The rearrangement joins TRBV6-6 to TRBJ2-7; unclear D gene. Germline lookup yields CDR1 MNHNY and CDR2 SVGAGI (reference sequence). V dropped 4 bases and J dropped 1 base, with 8 bases sitting between them. The CDR3 covers 13 residues. The CDR3 here is CASSFERSYEQYF. Here the CDR3 DNA reads TGTGCCAGCAGTTTTGAGCGTTCCTACGAGCAGTACTTC.

There are many counts of this clonotype. The chain recombines TRBV29-1 with TRBJ2-1; 8 nucleotides align to TRBD1. V gave up 6 bases and J gave up 0 bases; unmatched junction bases: 13. From germline, CDR1 is SQVTM and CDR2 ANQGSEA. This CDR3 has 17 amino acids. CDR3 DNA sequence: TGCAGCGTACCCAGGGGGCCCGGGTTAAGCTCCTACAATGAGCAGTTCTTC. Its translation is CSVPRGPGLSSYNEQFF.